The 31 T cell receptor beta chains listed next were all sequenced from one sample in a study of technical replicates of blood from a handful of donors. Sequencing used immunoSEQ multiplex PCR; TCRdb keeps in-frame clones, though not all of them. The table records around 61,000 clones, almost 97% of them present only once. Sample: T cells isolated from PBMCs. The receptors come from a human donor in good health.

This chain joins TRBV5-8 and TRBJ2-1; 7 bases fit TRBD1. The germline gives CDR1 SGHTS, CDR2 YDEGEE. This CDR3 is built from 16 residues. Trimming cost V 4 bases and J 3 bases; bases outside gene matches: 10. CDR3 in DNA: TGTGCCAGCAGCCGAAACACAGGGGAGCGCTACAATGAGCAGTTCTTC. Translation: CASSRNTGERYNEQFF. Using reference TRBV5-8 and TRBJ2-1 for the parts outside the CDR3, the full variable domain is EAGVTQSPTHLIKTRGQQATLRCSPISGHTSVYWYQQALGLGLQFLLWYDEGEERNRGNFPPRFSGRQFPNYSSELNVNALELEDSALYLCASSRNTGERYNEQFFGPGTRLTVL.

The chain couples TRBV2 to TRBJ2-7; 16 bases agree with TRBD2. The ends lost 6 bases at V and 6 bases at J; junction bases unmatched: 11. Germline V gene data show CDR1 as SNHLY and CDR2 as FYNNEI. The CDR3 covers 17 residues. The CDR3 DNA reads as TGTGCCAGCAGCTGGGGGACTAGCGGGAGGGCCGTCGGCGAGCAGTACTTC. Translated, it gives CASSWGTSGRAVGEQYF.

The rearrangement joins TRBV7-9 to TRBJ2-2, with 7 nucleotides matching TRBD2. Germline-derived CDR1 and CDR2 are SEHNR and FQNEAQ (reference sequence). The trim removed 7 bases at V and 5 bases at J, leaving 4 bases unmatched. The length of the CDR3 is 13 residues. In nucleotides, the CDR3 is TGTGCCAGCACACTAGCGCAAACCGGGGAGCTGTTTTTT. Its protein product is CASTLAQTGELFF.

The chain has TRBV25-1 and TRBJ2-2; D gene uncertain. The CDR3 totals 15 residues. Per germline, CDR1 MGHDK and CDR2 SYGVNS. V was clipped by 5 bases and J by 1 base, with 11 bases between them. In DNA, the CDR3 is TGTGCCAGCAGTCCTCCCTTCGGGAACACCGGGGAGCTGTTTTTT. Protein product: CASSPPFGNTGELFF.

This chain joins TRBV4-2 and TRBJ1-1; D ambiguous. This CDR3 is built from 14 residues. Germline V lookup: CDR1 LGHNA, CDR2 YNFKEQ. With 0 bases removed from V and 3 bases from J, the gap between germline ends came to 8 bases. In DNA form, the CDR3 reads TGTGCCAGCAGCCAAGATCCCCGGGACACTGAAGCTTTCTTT. The encoded protein is CASSQDPRDTEAFF.

Written as DNA, the CDR3 is TGTGCCAGTAGTATAGTCGCAGCAGGGAACTATGGCTACACCTTC. This codes for CASSIVAAGNYGYTF. This rearrangement joins TRBV19 to TRBJ1-2; the D gene is possibly TRBD1 (5 bases). This CDR3 has 15 amino acids. Germline CDR1 LNHDA, CDR2 SQIVND (reference sequence). V was clipped by 1 base and J by 2 bases, with 11 bases between them. Full variable domain (missing parts from reference TRBV19 and TRBJ1-2): DGGITQSPKYLFRKEGQNVTLSCEQNLNHDAMYWYRQDPGQGLRLIYYSQIVNDFQKGDIAEGYSVSREKKESFPLTVTSAQKNPTAFYLCASSIVAAGNYGYTFGSGTRLTVV.

This clone was counted once. The V call is TRBV5-1, the J call TRBJ2-7, with 13 bases fitting TRBD2. From germline, CDR1 is SGHRS and CDR2 YFSETQ. The V segment lost 2 bases and the J segment 7 bases; nucleotides outside the gene matches: 12. This CDR3 region has 17 residues. The CDR3, as DNA: TGCGCCAGCAGCTTTTCCCCTGGACTAGCGGGAGATTGGGAGCAGTACTTC. Its translation is CASSFSPGLAGDWEQYF.

The chain uses TRBV7-9 and TRBJ1-1; D is possibly TRBD1 (5 bases). CDR1 is SEHNR, CDR2 FQNEAQ, per germline (reference sequence). The length of the CDR3 is 13 residues. V gave up 5 bases and J gave up 6 bases, with 13 bases separating them. The CDR3 loop reads CASSGSWGAEAFF. CDR3 sequence (DNA): TGTGCCAGCAGCGGTAGTTGGGGGGCTGAAGCTTTCTTT.

The chain couples TRBV27 to TRBJ1-1; no definite D call. Germline lookup yields CDR1 MNHEY and CDR2 SMNVEV (reference sequence). Trimming stripped 0 bases from V and 0 bases from J, with 11 bases between. The CDR3 covers 16 residues. CDR3 in amino acids: CASSLSKAGLNTEAFF. The CDR3 DNA reads as TGTGCCAGCAGTTTATCGAAGGCAGGCTTGAACACTGAAGCTTTCTTT.

As concerns this clone: At one boundary the junction diverges from the germline segment, which might be a read error. This chain connects TRBV7-7 to TRBJ1-3; 9 nucleotides agree with TRBD1. The CDR3 loop spans 15 amino acids. CDR1 and CDR2 from the germline V gene are SSHAT and FNYEAQ (reference sequence). CDR3: CASSLGSGQGHTIYF. Here the CDR3 DNA reads TGTGCTAGCAGCTTAGGTTCAGGACAGGGGCACACCATATATTTT.

This rearrangement joins TRBV18 to TRBJ1-3; D unresolved. Germline-derived CDR1 and CDR2 are KGHSH and LQKENI. The CDR3 runs to 14 residues. The V and J ends lost 3 bases and 1 base respectively, with 7 bases between them. The CDR3, as DNA: TGTGCCAGCTCACCGGGAGGTTCTGGAAACACCATATATTTT. This sequence encodes CASSPGGSGNTIYF.

V and J are TRBV30 and TRBJ1-2; 10 positions agree with TRBD1. Germline V gene sequence: CDR1 GTSNPN, CDR2 SVGIG (reference sequence). V lost 3 bases to trimming and J lost 3 bases; unmatched junction nucleotides: 7. The CDR3 is 15 amino acids. CDR3 coding DNA: TGTGCCTGGAGCGGTCCGGGACAGGGGTACTATGGCTACACCTTC. Translated, it gives CAWSGPGQGYYGYTF.

This chain connects TRBV5-4 to TRBJ2-2; 7 bases agree with TRBD2. The J segment lost 2 bases and the V segment lost 1 base, leaving 5 bases of the junction unmatched. This CDR3 contains 16 residues. Per the germline V gene, CDR1 is SGHNT and CDR2 is YYREEE (reference sequence). This chain's CDR3 is CASSLPRGLNTGELFF. The CDR3 DNA follows: TGTGCCAGCAGCTTGCCGAGGGGACTAAACACCGGGGAGCTGTTTTTT.

The chain employs TRBV6-5 and TRBJ1-3, with 12 bases fitting TRBD1. With V trimmed by 6 bases and J by 1 base, 1 base remained unmatched. The CDR3 is made up of 15 amino acids. In germline, CDR1 is MNHEY, CDR2 SVGAGI. DNA for the CDR3: TGTGCCAGCAGGGGACAGGGGGCTTCTGGAAACACCATATATTTT. Translated, it gives CASRGQGASGNTIYF.

The gene calls are TRBV28 and TRBJ2-6, with a tentative D call TRBD2 (5 bases). V was pared by 6 bases and J by 0 bases, with 12 bases between. The CDR3 sequence is 16 residues long. Germline assignment: CDR1 MDHEN and CDR2 SYDVKM. CDR3 region: CASRMRVNSGANVLTF. In DNA form, the CDR3 reads TGTGCCAGCAGGATGCGGGTAAACTCTGGGGCCAACGTCCTGACTTTC.

The V call is TRBV9, the J call TRBJ2-7, with TRBD1 identical over 11 bases. The germline gives CDR1 SGDLS, CDR2 YYNGEE. Trimming at V came to 3 bases and at J to 6 bases, leaving 8 bases not matched to a gene. This CDR3 has 15 amino acids. The CDR3 DNA reads as TGTGCCAGCAGCGAGGAGGACAGGGGGCTTTTCGAGCAGTACTTC. Translating it yields CASSEEDRGLFEQYF.

The V and J genes are TRBV19 and TRBJ2-1; 10 bases are shared with TRBD1. The trim removed 5 bases at V and 6 bases at J, leaving 4 bases unmatched. The germline CDR1 and CDR2 sequences are LNHDA and SQIVND (reference sequence). This CDR3 has 14 amino acids. The CDR3 loop reads CASSYRTGGNEQFF. The CDR3 region has the DNA TGTGCCAGTAGTTACCGGACAGGGGGCAATGAGCAGTTCTTC.

The chain is built from TRBV13 and TRBJ2-1; possibly TRBD1 for D (5 bases). The V end was cut by 4 bases, the J end by 7 bases, with 8 bases between. In germline, CDR1 is PRHDT, CDR2 FYEKMQ (reference sequence). The CDR3 spans 12 residues. The CDR3 DNA sequence: TGTGCCAGCAGCTCCACAGGAAATGAGCAGTTCTTC. It translates to CASSSTGNEQFF.

The chain employs TRBV2 and TRBJ2-5, with TRBD2 matching over 9 bases. CDR3 size: 14 residues. The germline V gene encodes CDR1 SNHLY and CDR2 FYNNEI. V lost 6 bases to trimming and J lost 3 bases; unmatched junction nucleotides: 5. The CDR3: CASSQTSGEETQYF. DNA for the CDR3: TGTGCCAGCAGCCAGACTAGCGGAGAAGAGACCCAGTACTTC.

This clone was observed a single time. The rearrangement links TRBV30 to TRBJ1-4, with 7 bases aligning to TRBD1. The CDR3 runs 17 residues. V was pared by 0 bases and J by 0 bases, with 7 bases of the junction left unmatched. Germline V gene data show CDR1 as GTSNPN and CDR2 as SVGIG (reference sequence). The chain's CDR3 is CAWSVLGRGATNEKLFF. CDR3 DNA: TGTGCCTGGAGTGTACTGGGCAGGGGGGCAACTAATGAAAAACTGTTTTTT.

This chain links TRBV30 with TRBJ2-7; no clear D gene. Trimming shortened V by 0 bases and J by 6 bases, and 15 bases separated the two germline ends. Germline V gives CDR1 GTSNPN, CDR2 SVGIG (reference sequence). The CDR3 is made up of 14 amino acids. The CDR3 loop is CAWSVNAGVGEQYF. The CDR3 DNA sequence: TGTGCCTGGAGTGTGAATGCAGGCGTGGGCGAGCAGTACTTC.

The V gene is TRBV27, the J gene TRBJ2-7; TRBD2 aligns across 9 bases. The CDR3 spans 14 residues. Germline CDR1 MNHEY, CDR2 SMNVEV (reference sequence). Trimming cost V 5 bases and J 2 bases; bases outside gene matches: 4. DNA for the CDR3: TGTGCCAGCAGTCCGGGACTAGCCACCTACGAGCAGTACTTC. This sequence encodes CASSPGLATYEQYF.

This sequence joins TRBV5-1 and TRBJ1-3; D is unclear. Between the trimmed V and J ends, which lost 0 bases and 1 base, there was a span of 8 bases. There are 15 residues in the CDR3. Germline assignment: CDR1 SGHRS and CDR2 YFSETQ. The CDR3 loop is CASSLEARSGNTIYF. The CDR3, as DNA: TGCGCCAGCAGCTTGGAGGCCAGGTCTGGAAACACCATATATTTT.

The sample holds one count of this clone. The J gene is TRBJ2-3, the V gene TRBV27; 12 positions match TRBD2. This CDR3 spans 19 amino acids. The germline CDR1 and CDR2 sequences are MNHEY and SMNVEV (reference sequence). The V and J ends lost 5 bases and 2 bases, in that order; junction bases with no gene match: 14. CDR3 sequence reads: CASSPRLAGAANLTDTQYF. The CDR3 region has the DNA TGTGCCAGCAGTCCCCGACTAGCGGGGGCCGCAAATCTCACAGATACGCAGTATTTT.

CDR3 amino acids: CASSEIRSQGNEKLFF. The CDR3, as DNA: TGTGCCAGCAGTGAAATACGGTCGCAGGGTAATGAAAAACTGTTTTTT. This rearrangement joins TRBV2 to TRBJ1-4, with a tentative D call TRBD1 (5 bases). CDR3 length equals 16 residues. The ends were cut back, 2 bases at V and 4 bases at J, with 14 bases in the middle. The germline V gene has CDR1 SNHLY and CDR2 FYNNEI.

This rearrangement joins TRBV14 to TRBJ2-7, with TRBD1 identical over 9 bases. This CDR3 has 12 amino acids. CDR1 and CDR2 from the germline V gene are SGHDN and FVKESK. The ends lost 8 bases at V and 7 bases at J; junction bases unmatched: 6. In DNA, the CDR3 is TGTGCCAGCGCGACAGGGGGGGGAGAGCAGTACTTC. It specifies CASATGGGEQYF.

This chain uses TRBV6-1 with TRBJ1-1; a possible D gene is TRBD1 (5 bases). This CDR3 contains 14 residues. Germline lookup yields CDR1 MNHNS and CDR2 SASEGT. Trimming cost V 9 bases and J 4 bases, with 18 bases left between them. CDR3 region: CASRKGSGFTEAFF. Here the CDR3 DNA reads TGTGCCAGTCGGAAGGGGTCCGGCTTCACTGAAGCTTTCTTT.

V gene TRBV10-3 combines with J gene TRBJ1-2; tentatively, D is TRBD1 (6 bases). The CDR3 is 11 amino acids. V was clipped by 6 bases and J by 6 bases, with 8 bases between them. CDR1 and CDR2 (germline): ENHRY, SYGVKD. The CDR3: CAIRQGDGYTF. CDR3 sequence (DNA): TGTGCCATCAGACAGGGAGATGGCTACACCTTC.

The J gene is TRBJ1-6, the V gene TRBV2; D call uncertain. The germline gives CDR1 SNHLY, CDR2 FYNNEI. The CDR3 runs 17 residues. The V and J ends lost 8 bases and 0 bases respectively, with 17 bases between them. This CDR3 is CASQRWGGSSYNSPLHF. The DNA of the CDR3 is TGTGCCAGCCAGAGGTGGGGAGGGAGCTCCTATAATTCACCCCTCCACTTT.

The rearrangement links TRBV29-1 to TRBJ2-7; a weak D match, TRBD2 (6 bases). The V gene lost 6 bases and the J gene lost 2 bases, with 17 bases spanning the gap. CDR3 length: 14 residues. Germline assignment: CDR1 SQVTM and CDR2 ANQGSEA. CDR3 DNA sequence: TGCAGCGTCTCCGGGAGACTTAAACCCTACGAGCAGTACTTC. It specifies CSVSGRLKPYEQYF.

The chain is built from TRBV6-6 and TRBJ1-2; TRBD1 matches at 8 bases. J gave up 7 bases and V 6 bases, and 7 bases lay outside the gene matches. The CDR3 extends over 13 amino acids. The germline V gene has CDR1 MNHNY and CDR2 SVGAGI (reference sequence). CDR3 sequence: CASRDRVNPGYTF. CDR3 DNA: TGTGCCAGCAGGGACAGGGTAAATCCTGGCTACACCTTC.